This paragraph covers one T cell receptor beta chain sequence. The assay was immunoSEQ multiplex PCR, and TCRdb's table has in-frame clones only and misses some. The data show 150,000 to 200,000 clones, over 85% seen once. Germline assignment: CDR1 WSHSY and CDR2 SAAADI. This CDR3 comprises 13 residues. V lost 2 bases, J lost 2 bases, and 6 bases lay in between. This record belongs to a study of blood T cell repertoires in COVID-19. The sequence came from a man in his 60s with active or convalescent COVID-19. The sequencing input was peripheral blood. The V call is TRBV10-2, the J call TRBJ1-2, with D unclear. DNA of the CDR3: TGCGCCAGCAGTGAGACAGTCAACTATGGCTACACCTTC. It yields the protein CASSETVNYGYTF.